This T cell receptor beta chain was documented in a study of T cell changes during pregnancy in multiple sclerosis. After removal of 5 bases from V and 2 bases from J, the junction contained 15 bases not matched to a gene. The CDR3 spans 19 residues. Germline-derived CDR1 and CDR2 are MDHEN and SYDVKM. Profiling relied on immunoSEQ multiplex PCR, and the TCRdb table lists in-frame clones only, not all of them. In the table there are some 29,000 clones, approximately 91% of which are singletons. The receptor's source is a female donor with multiple sclerosis, enrolled in a pregnancy study. Specimen: CD8+ T cells from peripheral blood mononuclear cells, collected after pregnancy. The rearrangement links TRBV28 to TRBJ1-2, with 12 positions matching TRBD1. In DNA form, the CDR3 reads TGTGCCAGCAGTCCCTCCCCCGGGACAGGGGGCGTCCCGAACTATGGCTACACCTTC. Encoded protein: CASSPSPGTGGVPNYGYTF.